The 25 T cell receptor beta chains in this list originate from one sample, sequenced in a study of cytomegalovirus exposure and HLA in healthy donors. 60 Vbeta and 13 Jbeta primers were used in PCR. Measured with immunoSEQ multiplex PCR; TCRdb has only the in-frame clones, and not every one. Found here are approximately 150,000 clones, about four fifths of them singletons; the top ten hold about 4.3%. Material for sequencing was PBMCs. These receptors all stem from a middle-aged man in good health and CMV-seronegative.

The V call is TRBV6-1, the J call TRBJ1-2; D is possibly TRBD1 (6 bases). Trimming cost V 4 bases and J 9 bases, with 12 bases left between them. This CDR3 region has 12 residues. In germline, CDR1 is MNHNS, CDR2 SASEGT. CDR3 in DNA: TGTGCCAGCAGTGGCTACAGGGAGAGCTACACCTTC. Residues: CASSGYRESYTF.

This CDR3 reads CASSSTGGPGEPQHF. CDR3 in DNA: TGCGCCAGCAGCTCAACAGGGGGCCCAGGTGAGCCCCAGCATTTT. The chain couples TRBV5-1 to TRBJ1-5; 9 bases are shared with TRBD1. Germline values: CDR1 SGHRS, CDR2 YFSETQ. CDR3 length: 15 amino acids. J lost 8 bases, V lost 3 bases, and 9 bases had no gene match.

The chain uses TRBV6-5 and TRBJ2-7; D is possibly TRBD2 (6 bases). Trimming pared 2 bases from V and 6 bases from J, leaving 8 bases between. Germline CDR1 and CDR2: MNHEY and SVGAGI. The CDR3 covers 12 residues. The CDR3 coding sequence is TGTGCCAGCAGTTACCAAGCGGGCGAGCAGTACTTC. It translates to CASSYQAGEQYF.

The genes are TRBV6-1 and TRBJ1-1, with no clear D. Trimming stripped 4 bases from V and 1 base from J, with 7 bases between. The CDR3 has 13 residues. Germline CDR1 and CDR2: MNHNS and SASEGT. In nucleotides, the CDR3 is TGTGCCAGCAGTGCGACACAGAACACTGAAGCTTTCTTT. The encoded protein is CASSATQNTEAFF.

This clone was found once. The chain joins TRBV5-6 to TRBJ2-5; D perhaps matches TRBD2 (5 bases). V shed 4 bases and J shed 4 bases, with 11 bases lying between them. CDR1 SGHDT and CDR2 YYEEEE come from the germline V gene. This CDR3 comprises 13 residues. The DNA of the CDR3 is TGTGCCAGCAGCCTCGGGATTGGAGAGACCCAGTACTTC. Its protein is CASSLGIGETQYF.

CDR3 sequence (DNA): TGTGCCATCGGTGGGACAGGGGTCACTGAAGCTTTCTTT. This codes for CAIGGTGVTEAFF. V and J are TRBV10-3 and TRBJ1-1; 10 positions agree with TRBD1. The CDR3 runs 13 residues. Germline CDR1 is ENHRY and CDR2 is SYGVKD. V was clipped by 8 bases and J by 4 bases; unmatched bases: 4.

The J gene is TRBJ1-2, the V gene TRBV10-2, with 8 bases fitting TRBD1. Trimming removed 6 bases from V and 6 bases from J; junction bases left unmatched: 9. Germline V CDR1 and CDR2: WSHSY, SAAADI. The CDR3 spans 14 residues. CDR3 sequence reads: CASRVDRVEDGYTF. CDR3 in DNA: TGCGCCAGCAGAGTGGACAGGGTTGAGGATGGCTACACCTTC.

This rearrangement joins TRBV27 to TRBJ2-3; TRBD2 matches 9 bases. CDR1 is MNHEY, CDR2 SMNVEV, per germline (reference sequence). The CDR3 runs to 16 residues. Trimming took 5 bases from V and 0 from J; bases not matched to a gene: 6. The CDR3: CASSPPSGESTDTQYF. Here the CDR3 DNA reads TGTGCCAGCAGTCCTCCTAGCGGGGAAAGCACAGATACGCAGTATTTT.

The gene calls are TRBV5-6 and TRBJ1-6; D remains ambiguous. Trimming stripped 2 bases from V and 13 bases from J, with 10 bases between. This CDR3 spans 12 amino acids. Germline assignment: CDR1 SGHDT and CDR2 YYEEEE. CDR3 sequence (DNA): TGTGCCAGCAGCTTTGGGCTCTCGCCCCTCCACTTT. It encodes CASSFGLSPLHF.

This chain uses TRBV7-2 with TRBJ2-1, with D uncertain. The V and J ends lost 1 base and 4 bases respectively, with 11 bases between them. The CDR3 is 15 amino acids. The germline V gene has CDR1 SGHTA and CDR2 FQGNSA. CDR3 protein: CASSLGSNPYNEQFF. The CDR3 nucleotides are TGTGCCAGCAGCTTAGGGTCTAACCCATACAATGAGCAGTTCTTC.

The chain combines TRBV30 with TRBJ1-1; maybe TRBD1 (6 bases). Germline lookup yields CDR1 GTSNPN and CDR2 SVGIG (reference sequence). The CDR3 is 15 residues long. With 4 bases removed from V and 3 bases from J, the gap between germline ends came to 18 bases. DNA for the CDR3: TGTGCCTGGACCAGACAGGTCCTAGGGGACACTGAAGCTTTCTTT. Translation: CAWTRQVLGDTEAFF.

This clone was recorded a few times. This chain uses TRBV4-1 with TRBJ1-1, with D possibly being TRBD1 (6 bases). V was trimmed by 1 base and J by 10 bases, leaving 13 bases between them. This CDR3 spans 13 amino acids. Germline V gene lookup returns CDR1 MGHRA and CDR2 YSYEKL. The CDR3 loop is CASSQGPWDIAFF. In DNA, the CDR3 is TGCGCCAGCAGCCAAGGCCCCTGGGACATAGCTTTCTTT.

This chain's CDR3 is CASSPDEGYEQYF. The CDR3 coding sequence is TGTGCCAGCAGCCCTGATGAGGGATACGAGCAGTACTTC. The chain carries TRBV7-9 and TRBJ2-7; the D gene is possibly TRBD2 (5 bases). CDR1 is SEHNR and CDR2 is FQNEAQ in the germline V gene (reference sequence). V dropped 5 bases and J dropped 4 bases, with 12 bases sitting between them. The CDR3 spans 13 residues.

The chain carries TRBV7-8 and TRBJ1-4; possibly TRBD1 for D (6 bases). The V gene lost 5 bases and the J gene lost 8 bases, with 12 bases spanning the gap. Germline CDR1 is SGHVS and CDR2 is FQNEAQ. The CDR3 is made up of 13 amino acids. In nucleotides, the CDR3 is TGTGCCAGCAGCCAGGGGATCGGCGAAAAACTGTTTTTT. As protein: CASSQGIGEKLFF.

The chain employs TRBV27 and TRBJ2-7; 7 positions agree with TRBD1. Germline CDR1 reads MNHEY; CDR2 reads SMNVEV (reference sequence). The junction had 3 bases not matched to a gene; V was cut back by 5 bases and J by 2 bases. CDR3 length: 13 residues. For the CDR3, the DNA is TGTGCCAGCAGTCGAGGGACAGCCTACGAGCAGTACTTC. Translation: CASSRGTAYEQYF.

This chain connects TRBV6-1 to TRBJ2-5; 8 bases align to TRBD1. The germline CDR1 and CDR2 sequences are MNHNS and SASEGT. J was trimmed by 5 bases and V by 10 bases; bases with no gene match: 15. The length of the CDR3 is 15 residues. The CDR3: CATWKRTGSGETQYF. For the CDR3, the DNA is TGTGCCACCTGGAAGAGGACAGGGTCCGGGGAGACCCAGTACTTC.

This clone was counted a single time. The V gene is TRBV11-3, the J gene TRBJ2-3, with no clear D. Trimming took 2 bases from V and 2 from J, leaving 8 bases between them. CDR1 SGHNT and CDR2 YENEEA come from the germline V gene. The CDR3 length is 14 residues. CDR3 protein: CASSLSGLTDTQYF. CDR3 coding DNA: TGTGCCAGCAGCTTATCTGGGCTCACAGATACGCAGTATTTT.

The chain's CDR3 is CASRRSGETEAFF. CDR3 coding DNA: TGTGCCAGCAGGCGTTCAGGGGAAACTGAAGCTTTCTTT. The J gene is TRBJ1-1, the V gene TRBV25-1, with D perhaps TRBD1 (6 bases). The CDR3 totals 13 residues. Germline V lookup: CDR1 MGHDK, CDR2 SYGVNS. Between the trimmed V and J ends, which lost 6 bases and 5 bases, there was a span of 13 bases.

This clone has a handful of counts. J is TRBJ2-1 and V is TRBV6-4, with 9 bases that match TRBD1. CDR1 and CDR2 from the germline V gene are MRHNA and SNTAGT. The J segment lost 9 bases and the V segment lost 11 bases, leaving 23 bases of the junction unmatched. The CDR3 spans 17 residues. Written as DNA, the CDR3 is TGTGCCTCCACCCAAAGCGGGACAGGGTCTTCGGGAGGTGAGCAGTTCTTC. This translates into CASTQSGTGSSGGEQFF.

The chain links TRBV9 to TRBJ1-2; a weak D match, TRBD1 (6 bases). Germline V gives CDR1 SGDLS, CDR2 YYNGEE. This CDR3 contains 13 residues. Between the trimmed V and J ends, which lost 3 bases and 3 bases, there was a span of 9 bases. Here the CDR3 DNA reads TGTGCCAGCAGCGAGGACAGCTACTATGGCTACACCTTC. It yields the protein CASSEDSYYGYTF.

This clone was seen once. The J gene is TRBJ2-7, the V gene TRBV13, with D perhaps TRBD1 (7 bases). Trimming removed 5 bases at V and 6 bases at J, with 11 bases between. This CDR3 spans 12 amino acids. Germline assignment: CDR1 PRHDT and CDR2 FYEKMQ (reference sequence). The CDR3 DNA follows: TGTGCCAGCAGCCGACAGGGAGGCGAGCAGTACTTC. Amino acid sequence: CASSRQGGEQYF.

The V gene is TRBV18, the J gene TRBJ2-7; TRBD1 agrees at 7 bases. Germline V gene sequence: CDR1 KGHSH, CDR2 LQKENI. This CDR3 has 14 residues. The trim removed 3 bases at V and 6 bases at J, leaving 8 bases unmatched. Written as DNA, the CDR3 is TGTGCCAGCTCACCCAACCGACAGGGCGCCGAGCAGTACTTC. Its translation is CASSPNRQGAEQYF. The full variable domain, with the rest looked up from reference TRBV18 and TRBJ2-7, is NAGVMQNPRHLVRRRGQEARLRCSPMKGHSHVYWYRQLPEEGLKFMVYLQKENIIDESGMPKERFSAEFPKEGPSILRIQQVVRGDSAAYFCASSPNRQGAEQYFGPGTRLTVT.

V gene TRBV6-5 combines with J gene TRBJ2-2; 8 bases align to TRBD1. CDR3 length: 14 amino acids. The junction had 6 bases not matched to a gene; V was cut back by 4 bases and J by 8 bases. Germline loops: CDR1 MNHEY, CDR2 SVGAGI. The CDR3 spells CASSSDRGSGELFF. For the CDR3, the DNA is TGTGCCAGCAGTTCAGACAGGGGTTCGGGGGAGCTGTTTTTT.

CDR3 region: CASSEGGGNNQPQHF. CDR3 nucleotide sequence: TGTGCCAGCAGTGAAGGGGGAGGGAACAATCAGCCCCAGCATTTT. The V call is TRBV6-4, the J call TRBJ1-5; D might be TRBD1 (6 bases). Trimming cost V 3 bases and J 3 bases, with 12 bases left between them. CDR3 length: 15 amino acids. CDR1 and CDR2 (germline): MRHNA, SNTAGT.

This chain links TRBV29-1 with TRBJ2-2; D perhaps matches TRBD2 (6 bases). The CDR3 has 13 amino acids. Trimming shortened V by 3 bases and J by 4 bases, and 9 bases separated the two germline ends. Germline V lookup: CDR1 SQVTM, CDR2 ANQGSEA. The CDR3 loop reads CSVDVEGTGELFF. In DNA form, the CDR3 reads TGCAGCGTTGATGTGGAGGGCACCGGGGAGCTGTTTTTT.